These 25 T cell receptor beta chains came from one sample sequenced in a study of cytomegalovirus exposure and HLA in healthy donors (TCRdb year 2017). The library relied on the immunoSEQ multiplex PCR assay. For the multiplex PCR, a mixture combining 60 forward primers for TCR Vbeta segments and 13 reverse primers for TCR Jbeta segments was used. TCRdb limited this immuneACCESS table to in-frame rearrangements with V and J called. A share of clones is missing; checked studies link under half to unresolved V genes, and the rest is unexplained. A total of about 34,000 clones appear in this sample, less than 75% of them only once. The top ten clonotypes cover roughly a tenth of the sample. The sample was PBMCs. All receptors derive from a man in his forties or fifties in good health and CMV-seropositive.

The table lists this clone with a few counts. J is TRBJ1-1 and V is TRBV7-9; D uncertain. There are 12 residues in the CDR3. Germline loops: CDR1 SEHNR, CDR2 FQNEAQ (reference sequence). V lost 4 bases and J 8 bases, leaving 11 bases between the germline ends. The chain's CDR3 is CASSSGPGEAFF. The CDR3 region has the DNA TGTGCCAGCAGCTCTGGGCCAGGCGAAGCTTTCTTT.

The chain has TRBV7-9 and TRBJ2-1; tentative D call: TRBD2 (7 bases). The V end lost 6 bases, the J end lost 6 bases, and 18 bases lay between the germline ends. Germline V gene sequence: CDR1 SEHNR, CDR2 FQNEAQ (reference sequence). This CDR3 is 15 amino acids long. CDR3 amino acids: CASRSGGGPGNEQFF. CDR3 nucleotide sequence: TGTGCCAGCAGGTCTGGGGGGGGGCCGGGCAATGAGCAGTTCTTC.

The V gene is TRBV2, the J gene TRBJ2-7, with 8 bases lining up with TRBD2. CDR1 and CDR2 from the germline V gene are SNHLY and FYNNEI. The CDR3 is made up of 16 amino acids. V gave up 4 bases and J gave up 1 base; unmatched junction bases: 9. The CDR3: CASSGPMAGGSYEQYF. The CDR3 DNA reads as TGTGCCAGCAGTGGGCCTATGGCGGGGGGTTCCTACGAGCAGTACTTC.

This clone was seen more than once but under ten times. This chain links TRBV7-8 with TRBJ2-7; D perhaps matches TRBD1 (6 bases). The CDR3 has 14 amino acids. Germline V gene sequence: CDR1 SGHVS, CDR2 FQNEAQ. Trimming removed 5 bases at V and 6 bases at J, with 17 bases between. CDR3 nucleotide sequence: TGTGCCAGCAGCCGCCTGGGACAAGGACTCGAGCAGTACTTC. It yields the protein CASSRLGQGLEQYF. The full variable domain, with the rest looked up from reference TRBV7-8 and TRBJ2-7, is GAGVSQSPRYKVAKRGQDVALRCDPISGHVSLFWYQQALGQGPEFLTYFQNEAQLDKSGLPSDRFFAERPEGSVSTLKIQRTQQEDSAVYLCASSRLGQGLEQYFGPGTRLTVT.

This chain connects TRBV7-8 to TRBJ2-5, with D maybe TRBD1 (5 bases). The better agreement between TRBJ2-7 and the DNA end casts doubt on the J call. Germline-derived CDR1 and CDR2 are SGHVS and FQNEAQ. This CDR3 spans 12 amino acids. The chain's CDR3 is CASRGRGIEQYF. Written as DNA, the CDR3 is TGTGCCAGCAGGGGTAGGGGAATCGAGCAGTACTTC.

The chain employs TRBV28 and TRBJ1-2, with a weak D call TRBD1 (5 bases). Germline V gene lookup returns CDR1 MDHEN and CDR2 SYDVKM. With 3 bases removed from V and 4 bases from J, the gap between germline ends came to 15 bases. The CDR3 sequence is 15 residues long. In DNA form, the CDR3 reads TGTGCCAGCAGTTTCGGGGGACCGACGGGCTATGGCTACACCTTC. Translated, it gives CASSFGGPTGYGYTF.

The rearrangement joins TRBV5-5 to TRBJ1-4; no reliable D call. Trimming cost V 6 bases and J 7 bases, with 16 bases left between them. The CDR3 totals 14 residues. Germline loops: CDR1 SGHKS, CDR2 YYEKEE (reference sequence). DNA of the CDR3: TGTGCCAGCACCCGGGAGGGTGTTGGTGAAAAACTGTTTTTT. Encoded protein: CASTREGVGEKLFF.

The chain is built from TRBV9 and TRBJ1-5; 7 bases agree with TRBD1. V gave up 4 bases and J gave up 4 bases; unmatched junction bases: 5. The CDR3 has 14 residues. The V gene's germline CDR1 is SGDLS and CDR2 YYNGEE. This chain's CDR3 is CASSLGQDNQPQHF. Written as DNA, the CDR3 is TGTGCCAGCAGCCTAGGACAGGATAATCAGCCCCAGCATTTT. Full variable domain (rest looked up from reference TRBV9 and TRBJ1-5): DSGVTQTPKHLITATGQRVTLRCSPRSGDLSVYWYQQSLDQGLQFLIQYYNGEERAKGNILERFSAQQFPDLHSELNLSSLELGDSALYFCASSLGQDNQPQHFGDGTRLSIL.

This clone appeared once. The chain recombines TRBV5-5 with TRBJ1-6, with D tentatively TRBD1 (5 bases). This CDR3 is 14 amino acids long. V was pared by 4 bases and J by 10 bases, with 15 bases between. CDR1 is SGHKS and CDR2 is YYEKEE in the germline V gene (reference sequence). The CDR3: CASSPQAIDSPLHF. The CDR3 DNA reads as TGTGCCAGCAGCCCACAGGCTATCGACTCACCCCTCCACTTT.

This rearrangement joins TRBV7-9 to TRBJ1-5; D is possibly TRBD1 (6 bases). Trimming stripped 2 bases from V and 5 bases from J, with 13 bases between. Looked up from germline, CDR1 is SEHNR and CDR2 is FQNEAQ (reference sequence). The CDR3 contains 15 residues. Here the CDR3 reads CASSLSGAGDQPQHF. The DNA for the CDR3 is TGTGCCAGCAGCTTATCAGGGGCGGGCGATCAGCCCCAGCATTTT.

This CDR3 is CASSPQTGGSYEQYF. The CDR3 DNA reads as TGCGCCAGCAGTCCTCAAACAGGGGGGAGCTACGAGCAGTACTTC. The chain combines TRBV5-1 with TRBJ2-7; 8 bases agree with TRBD1. Germline CDR1 reads SGHRS; CDR2 reads YFSETQ. Trimming at V came to 5 bases and at J to 3 bases, leaving 10 bases not matched to a gene. This CDR3 contains 15 residues.

The V and J genes are TRBV7-2 and TRBJ2-7; 9 nucleotides agree with TRBD1. This CDR3 is built from 15 residues. In germline, CDR1 is SGHTA, CDR2 FQGNSA. J gave up 6 bases and V 2 bases, and 8 bases lay outside the gene matches. The CDR3 DNA sequence: TGTGCCAGCAGCTTACAAACAGGGGGCTGGGGCGAGCAGTACTTC. It encodes CASSLQTGGWGEQYF.

The chain employs TRBV6-4 and TRBJ2-3, with 9 bases matching TRBD2. This CDR3 is built from 13 residues. V lost 5 bases, J lost 3 bases, and 0 bases stayed unmatched. CDR1 MRHNA and CDR2 SNTAGT come from the germline V gene. The CDR3 nucleotides read TGTGCCAGCAGTAGCGGGGGGACAGATACGCAGTATTTT. This gives the protein CASSSGGTDTQYF.

V and J are TRBV2 and TRBJ2-3, with 12 bases aligning to TRBD2. The CDR3 runs to 18 residues. Trimming took 5 bases from V and 0 from J; bases not matched to a gene: 9. The germline V gene encodes CDR1 SNHLY and CDR2 FYNNEI. CDR3 DNA: TGTGCCAGCAGTTATCTAGCGGGGGGGCCGGCGAGCACAGATACGCAGTATTTT. Amino acids: CASSYLAGGPASTDTQYF.

The chain has TRBV7-9 and TRBJ1-5, with a possible D match to TRBD1 (5 bases). Trimming stripped 5 bases from V and 11 bases from J, with 22 bases between. The germline V gene encodes CDR1 SEHNR and CDR2 FQNEAQ (reference sequence). CDR3 size: 15 residues. The CDR3 sequence: CASSPDGGGFVTQHF. For the CDR3, the DNA is TGTGCCAGCAGCCCCGACGGGGGGGGGTTCGTAACCCAGCATTTT.

This chain uses TRBV2 with TRBJ2-3, with a possible D match to TRBD1 (5 bases). Looked up from germline, CDR1 is SNHLY and CDR2 is FYNNEI. This CDR3 spans 16 amino acids. Trimming cost V 8 bases and J 2 bases, with 20 bases left between them. The chain's CDR3 is CASPDRRSDNTDTQYF. In nucleotides, the CDR3 is TGTGCCAGCCCCGACAGAAGGTCGGACAACACAGATACGCAGTATTTT.

The CDR3 region has the DNA TGTGCCAGCAGCCAAGGAACTGCGGTCGGAAACACCATATATTTT. Translation gives CASSQGTAVGNTIYF. The chain is built from TRBV14 and TRBJ1-3; D is ambiguous. The CDR3 runs to 15 residues. Between the trimmed V and J ends, which lost 1 base and 4 bases, there was a span of 11 bases. Germline V gives CDR1 SGHDN, CDR2 FVKESK.

Only one count was recorded for this clone. The chain links TRBV6-1 to TRBJ1-3; D perhaps matches TRBD1 (6 bases). Germline assignment: CDR1 MNHNS and CDR2 SASEGT. The CDR3 has 15 amino acids. Trimming cost V 11 bases and J 2 bases, with 19 bases left between them. The CDR3 is CASIRGGPAGNTIYF. CDR3 nucleotides: TGTGCCTCCATAAGGGGGGGGCCGGCTGGAAACACCATATATTTT.

This rearrangement joins TRBV5-1 to TRBJ2-3; TRBD2 matches 8 bases. From germline, CDR1 is SGHRS and CDR2 YFSETQ. Germline trimming cut 3 bases from V and 4 bases from J; bases unmatched to any gene: 13. The CDR3 sequence is 17 residues long. CDR3 amino acids: CASSWGLAGSVADTQYF. The CDR3 DNA sequence: TGCGCCAGCAGCTGGGGCTTAGCGGGGTCTGTCGCAGATACGCAGTATTTT.

The chain joins TRBV11-3 to TRBJ2-7; 10 nucleotides align to TRBD2. CDR3 size: 16 residues. After removal of 5 bases from V and 3 bases from J, the junction contained 10 bases not matched to a gene. Germline loops: CDR1 SGHNT, CDR2 YENEEA. This chain's CDR3 is CASSPHSGTSVYEQYF. The CDR3 DNA follows: TGTGCCAGCAGCCCGCACTCCGGGACTAGCGTCTACGAGCAGTACTTC.

This clone appeared a few times. The CDR3 bases are TGTGCCAGCAGCTCCCAGACTGGGAACACTGAAGCTTTCTTT. Translating it yields CASSSQTGNTEAFF. The chain uses TRBV7-8 and TRBJ1-1; D is undetermined. The germline V gene has CDR1 SGHVS and CDR2 FQNEAQ. V lost 4 bases, J lost 1 base, and 10 bases lay in between. This CDR3 contains 14 residues.

The genes are TRBV12-5 and TRBJ1-5, with 9 bases that match TRBD1. Unmatched junction bases numbered 4, after V lost 6 bases and J lost 7 bases. Germline V CDR1 and CDR2: LGHNT, FRNRAP. CDR3 size: 13 residues. CDR3 in DNA: TGTGCTAGTGGACAGGGGGCACGGCAGCCCCAGCATTTT. This encodes CASGQGARQPQHF.

In its sample, this clone was seen a few times. V is TRBV19 and J is TRBJ1-5; 10 bases map to TRBD1. The V gene's germline CDR1 is LNHDA and CDR2 SQIVND (reference sequence). V gave up 6 bases and J gave up 3 bases; unmatched junction bases: 5. CDR3 length equals 15 residues. The CDR3 sequence is CASSRQGALNQPQHF. The CDR3 region has the DNA TGTGCCAGTAGCCGACAGGGGGCCCTCAATCAGCCCCAGCATTTT.

This clone was seen a single time. V is TRBV7-9 and J is TRBJ1-4, with D hard to call. V gave up 3 bases and J gave up 6 bases, with 17 bases separating them. Germline-derived CDR1 and CDR2 are SEHNR and FQNEAQ (reference sequence). This CDR3 is built from 16 residues. In DNA form, the CDR3 reads TGTGCCAGCAGCTTGGCAGGCCTCCCCTCACATGAAAAACTGTTTTTT. Protein: CASSLAGLPSHEKLFF.

The chain joins TRBV7-9 to TRBJ1-1; D gene ambiguous. The V end lost 5 bases, the J end lost 0 bases, and 7 bases lay between the germline ends. The germline V gene encodes CDR1 SEHNR and CDR2 FQNEAQ (reference sequence). The CDR3 runs to 13 residues. CDR3 sequence (DNA): TGTGCCAGCAGCATCGGAGTGAACACTGAAGCTTTCTTT. This gives the protein CASSIGVNTEAFF.